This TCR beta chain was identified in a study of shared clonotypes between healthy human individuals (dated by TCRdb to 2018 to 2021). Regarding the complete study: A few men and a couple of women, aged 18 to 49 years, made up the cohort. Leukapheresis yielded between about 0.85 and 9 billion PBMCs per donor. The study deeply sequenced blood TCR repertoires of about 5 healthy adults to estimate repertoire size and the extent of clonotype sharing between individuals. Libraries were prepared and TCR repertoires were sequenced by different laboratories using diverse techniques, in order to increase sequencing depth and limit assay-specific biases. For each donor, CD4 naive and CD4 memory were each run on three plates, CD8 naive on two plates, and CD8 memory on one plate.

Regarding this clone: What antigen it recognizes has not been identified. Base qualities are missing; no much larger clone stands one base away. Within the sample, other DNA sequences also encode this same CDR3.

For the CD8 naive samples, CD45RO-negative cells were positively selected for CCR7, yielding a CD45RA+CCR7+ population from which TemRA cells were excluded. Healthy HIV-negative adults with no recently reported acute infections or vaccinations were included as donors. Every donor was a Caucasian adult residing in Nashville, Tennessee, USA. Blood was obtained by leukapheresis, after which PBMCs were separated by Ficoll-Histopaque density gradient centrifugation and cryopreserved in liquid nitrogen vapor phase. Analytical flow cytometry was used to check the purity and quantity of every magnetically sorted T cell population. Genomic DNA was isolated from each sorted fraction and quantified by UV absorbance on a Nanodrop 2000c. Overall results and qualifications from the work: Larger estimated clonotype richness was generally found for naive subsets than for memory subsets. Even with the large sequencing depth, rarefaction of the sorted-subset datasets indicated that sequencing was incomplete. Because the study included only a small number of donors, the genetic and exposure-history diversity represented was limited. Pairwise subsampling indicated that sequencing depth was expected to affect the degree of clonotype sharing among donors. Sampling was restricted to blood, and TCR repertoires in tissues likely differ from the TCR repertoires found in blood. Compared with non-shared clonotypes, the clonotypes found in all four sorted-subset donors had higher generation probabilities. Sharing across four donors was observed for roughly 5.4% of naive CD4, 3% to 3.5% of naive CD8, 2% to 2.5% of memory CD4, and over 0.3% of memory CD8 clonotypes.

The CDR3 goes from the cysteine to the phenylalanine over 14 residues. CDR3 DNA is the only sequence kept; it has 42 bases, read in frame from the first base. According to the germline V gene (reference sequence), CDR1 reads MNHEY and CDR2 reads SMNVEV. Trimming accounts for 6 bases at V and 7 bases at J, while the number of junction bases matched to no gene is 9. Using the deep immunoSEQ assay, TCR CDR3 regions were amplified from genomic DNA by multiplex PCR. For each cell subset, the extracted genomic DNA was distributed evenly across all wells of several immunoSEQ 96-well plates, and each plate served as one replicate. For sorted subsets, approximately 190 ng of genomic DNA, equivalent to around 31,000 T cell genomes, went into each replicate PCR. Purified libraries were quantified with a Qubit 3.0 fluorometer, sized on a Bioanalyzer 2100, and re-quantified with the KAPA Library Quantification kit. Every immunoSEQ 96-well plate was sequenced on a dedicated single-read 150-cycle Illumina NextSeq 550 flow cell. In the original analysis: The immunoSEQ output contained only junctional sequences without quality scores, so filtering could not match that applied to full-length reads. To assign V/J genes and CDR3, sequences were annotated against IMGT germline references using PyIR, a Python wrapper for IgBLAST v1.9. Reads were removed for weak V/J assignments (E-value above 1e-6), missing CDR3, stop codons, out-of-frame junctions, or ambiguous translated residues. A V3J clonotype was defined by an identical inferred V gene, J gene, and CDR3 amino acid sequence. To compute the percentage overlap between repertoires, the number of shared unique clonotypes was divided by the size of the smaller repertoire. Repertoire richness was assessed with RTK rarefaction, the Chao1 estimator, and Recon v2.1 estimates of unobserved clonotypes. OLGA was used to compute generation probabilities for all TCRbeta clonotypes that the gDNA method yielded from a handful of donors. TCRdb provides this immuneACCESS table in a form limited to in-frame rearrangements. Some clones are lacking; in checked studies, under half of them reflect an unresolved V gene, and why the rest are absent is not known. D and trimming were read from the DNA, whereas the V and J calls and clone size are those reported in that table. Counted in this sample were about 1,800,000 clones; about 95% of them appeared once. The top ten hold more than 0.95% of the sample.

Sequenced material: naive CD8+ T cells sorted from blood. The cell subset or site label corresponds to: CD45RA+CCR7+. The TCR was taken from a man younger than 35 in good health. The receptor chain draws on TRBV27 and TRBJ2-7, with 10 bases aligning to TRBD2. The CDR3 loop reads CASSRLAGVGEQYF. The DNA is TGTGCCAGCAGCCGGCTAGCGGGGGTCGGAGAGCAGTACTTC.